The 7 T cell receptor beta chains reported below all come from one sample, sequenced in a study of cytomegalovirus exposure and HLA in healthy donors. PCR primers comprised 60 Vbeta and 13 Jbeta primers. Assay: immunoSEQ multiplex PCR; the TCRdb copy retains only in-frame clones and omits some. The repertoire has over 120,000 clones, 75% to 80% of them found once; the top ten carry 2% to 2.5%. Specimen: PBMCs. All receptors come from a woman younger than 30 in good health and CMV-seropositive.

This clone was seen just once. This chain connects TRBV12-5 to TRBJ2-7, with D perhaps TRBD1 (5 bases). This CDR3 has 13 amino acids. The V gene lost 2 bases and the J gene lost 7 bases, with 12 bases spanning the gap. Germline V gene sequence: CDR1 LGHNT, CDR2 FRNRAP. The CDR3 coding sequence is TGTGCTAGTGGTTTGATAGCAGGGTGGGAGCAGTACTTC. This sequence encodes CASGLIAGWEQYF.

This clone was seen a handful of times. J is TRBJ1-1 and V is TRBV5-6; D perhaps matches TRBD1 (5 bases). V lost 4 bases, J lost 5 bases, and 15 bases lay in between. Germline loops: CDR1 SGHDT, CDR2 YYEEEE. There are 14 residues in the CDR3. The CDR3 sequence is CASSALGGGTEAFF. CDR3 bases: TGTGCCAGCAGCGCCCTGGGGGGAGGGACTGAAGCTTTCTTT.

The CDR3 reads CASSVTGLNTEAFF. The CDR3 DNA reads as TGTGCCAGCAGCGTGACAGGGCTCAACACTGAAGCTTTCTTT. This chain links TRBV9 with TRBJ1-1; 7 positions agree with TRBD1. Trimming at V came to 2 bases and at J to 2 bases, leaving 3 bases not matched to a gene. The CDR3 runs 14 residues. The germline gives CDR1 SGDLS, CDR2 YYNGEE. Supplemented by reference TRBV9 and TRBJ1-1, the full variable domain reads DSGVTQTPKHLITATGQRVTLRCSPRSGDLSVYWYQQSLDQGLQFLIQYYNGEERAKGNILERFSAQQFPDLHSELNLSSLELGDSALYFCASSVTGLNTEAFFGQGTRLTVV.

The chain has TRBV30 and TRBJ1-1, with D tentatively TRBD1 (6 bases). The CDR3 length is 13 residues. V lost 2 bases to trimming and J lost 1 base, with 8 bases between them. Germline loops: CDR1 GTSNPN, CDR2 SVGIG (reference sequence). The CDR3 loop is CAWSRGANTEAFF. The CDR3 DNA follows: TGTGCCTGGAGTCGGGGGGCGAACACTGAAGCTTTCTTT.

The chain couples TRBV10-3 to TRBJ1-2; a possible D gene is TRBD1 (6 bases). The CDR3 sequence is 16 residues long. Deletions cut 6 bases from V and 4 bases from J, with 21 bases between. Germline V gene lookup returns CDR1 ENHRY and CDR2 SYGVKD. CDR3 sequence: CAISENLDQGTYGYTF. CDR3 nucleotide sequence: TGTGCCATCAGCGAGAACCTAGACCAGGGGACCTATGGCTACACCTTC.

The chain combines TRBV7-2 with TRBJ2-5; 8 bases agree with TRBD2. J was trimmed by 2 bases and V by 5 bases; bases with no gene match: 4. The V gene's germline CDR1 is SGHTA and CDR2 FQGNSA. The CDR3 runs 14 residues. DNA for the CDR3: TGTGCCAGCAGCCCGGGGGGGAAACAAGAGACCCAGTACTTC. Translating gives CASSPGGKQETQYF.

The gene calls are TRBV6-5 and TRBJ2-5; TRBD2 matches at 8 bases. The J call may be incorrect, as the DNA end agrees better with TRBJ2-7. CDR1 is MNHEY and CDR2 is SVGAGI in the germline V gene. The CDR3 spans 15 residues. CDR3 sequence reads: CASSYGGGGQGEQYF. The DNA for the CDR3 is TGTGCCAGCAGTTACGGGGGCGGGGGGCAGGGCGAGCAGTACTTC.